One sample yielded the 24 T cell receptor beta chains listed below, sequenced in a study of cytomegalovirus exposure and HLA in healthy donors. 60 Vbeta and 13 Jbeta primers were used in PCR. TCRdb keeps only in-frame clones here, not all; method: immunoSEQ multiplex PCR. The sample lists 150,000 to 200,000 clones, around 80% occurring once. Material: PBMCs. These receptors were taken from a woman between 40 and 50 years old in good health and CMV-seropositive.

The chain has TRBV7-2 and TRBJ2-5, with TRBD2 identical over 7 bases. In germline, CDR1 is SGHTA, CDR2 FQGNSA. V lost 3 bases, J lost 4 bases, and 2 bases stayed unmatched. This CDR3 has 13 residues. CDR3 amino acids: CASSFSGGETQYF. In DNA, the CDR3 is TGTGCCAGCAGCTTCTCGGGGGGAGAGACCCAGTACTTC.

This chain joins TRBV6-5 and TRBJ1-1; D not resolved. Between the trimmed V and J ends, which lost 1 base and 4 bases, there was a span of 16 bases. This CDR3 has 16 residues. Per germline, CDR1 MNHEY and CDR2 SVGAGI. CDR3 sequence reads: CASSYLPIRSGTEAFF. CDR3 nucleotides: TGTGCCAGCAGTTACTTGCCGATCCGGTCGGGCACTGAAGCTTTCTTT.

This clone was picked up a small number of times. The rearrangement joins TRBV29-1 to TRBJ1-2; 7 positions match TRBD1. Germline CDR1 and CDR2: SQVTM and ANQGSEA. The CDR3 consists of 14 residues. V lost 4 bases to trimming and J lost 5 bases; unmatched junction nucleotides: 10. CDR3 amino acids: CSVGGTAPNYGYTF. CDR3 DNA sequence: TGCAGCGTTGGGGGGACAGCCCCCAATTATGGCTACACCTTC.

This clone was seen only a few times. The chain recombines TRBV10-2 with TRBJ1-2, with 7 positions matching TRBD1. The CDR3 covers 13 residues. CDR1 WSHSY and CDR2 SAAADI come from the germline V gene. The V and J ends lost 6 bases and 6 bases, in that order; junction bases with no gene match: 7. CDR3 amino acids: CASSTGVADGYTF. The CDR3 DNA follows: TGCGCCAGCAGCACAGGGGTGGCTGATGGCTACACCTTC.

The chain employs TRBV29-1 and TRBJ2-1, with TRBD1 matching over 7 bases. This CDR3 has 13 amino acids. J gave up 4 bases and V 6 bases, and 6 bases lay outside the gene matches. CDR1 is SQVTM and CDR2 is ANQGSEA in the germline V gene. For the CDR3, the DNA is TGCAGCGTGGCCGGGACAGCTTACAATGAGCAGTTCTTC. This gives the protein CSVAGTAYNEQFF.

The chain employs TRBV11-1 and TRBJ1-1; weak D call: TRBD1 (5 bases). V was pared by 4 bases and J by 1 base, with 7 bases between. The CDR3 is 13 amino acids. Germline CDR1 reads SGHAT; CDR2 reads FQDESV (reference sequence). Here the CDR3 DNA reads TGTGCCAGCAGCTCCGACAGGAACACTGAAGCTTTCTTT. Translation: CASSSDRNTEAFF. The full variable domain, in which reference TRBV11-1 and TRBJ1-1 provide the parts outside the CDR3, is EAEVAQSPRYKITEKSQAVAFWCDPISGHATLYWYRQILGQGPELLVQFQDESVVDDSQLPKDRFSAERLKGVDSTLKIQPAELGDSAMYLCASSSDRNTEAFFGQGTRLTVV.

CDR3 region: CASSSTGRSTEAFF. The CDR3 coding sequence is TGTGCCAGCTCATCGACAGGGAGAAGTACTGAAGCTTTCTTT. J is TRBJ1-1 and V is TRBV18; 7 positions agree with TRBD1. Germline assignment: CDR1 KGHSH and CDR2 LQKENI. The CDR3 is made up of 14 amino acids. Losses at the gene ends were 5 bases for V and 5 bases for J; bases not matched to a gene: 8.

The CDR3 DNA follows: TGTGCCAGCAGCGAGGGGGGGGTGGTGTACTTC. Translated, it gives CASSEGGVVYF. This chain joins TRBV7-2 and TRBJ2-7, with D perhaps matching TRBD2 (7 bases). CDR1 SGHTA and CDR2 FQGNSA come from the germline V gene. Deletions cut 5 bases from V and 12 bases from J, with 14 bases between. The CDR3 is made up of 11 amino acids.

A few counts support this clone. The chain carries TRBV4-2 and TRBJ1-1; D might be TRBD1 (5 bases). Deletions cut 5 bases from V and 1 base from J, with 8 bases between. CDR1 is LGHNA and CDR2 is YNFKEQ in the germline V gene. The CDR3 has 13 residues. The CDR3 sequence: CASSYDRNTEAFF. CDR3 in DNA: TGTGCCAGCAGCTATGACAGGAACACTGAAGCTTTCTTT.

The chain links TRBV7-9 to TRBJ2-1, with D possibly being TRBD2 (6 bases). The germline gives CDR1 SEHNR, CDR2 FQNEAQ (reference sequence). The length of the CDR3 is 18 residues. V lost 1 base and J 8 bases, leaving 24 bases between the germline ends. The CDR3 spells CASSLVNPPAEGNDEQFF. DNA for the CDR3: TGTGCCAGCAGCTTAGTCAATCCCCCCGCGGAGGGGAATGATGAGCAGTTCTTC.

For this clone: One end of the junction is discordant with germline, which a read error may explain. J is TRBJ2-1 and V is TRBV7-9, with a possible D match to TRBD2 (5 bases). Germline CDR1 SEHNR, CDR2 FQNEAQ (reference sequence). The CDR3 is 12 residues long. The CDR3 loop reads CSSRDSYNEQFF. CDR3 coding DNA: TGTTCCAGCCGGGACTCCTACAATGAGCAGTTCTTC.

The V gene is TRBV5-6, the J gene TRBJ2-3, with D possibly TRBD1 on 7 matching bases. The CDR3 is 19 amino acids. Trimming removed 0 bases at V and 2 bases at J, with 22 bases between. Germline CDR1 reads SGHDT; CDR2 reads YYEEEE. The CDR3 DNA reads as TGTGCCAGCAGCTTGGCCTTTAGGGGGCGCGGGGTGGACACAGATACGCAGTATTTT. Residues: CASSLAFRGRGVDTDTQYF.

The J gene is TRBJ2-1, the V gene TRBV9, with 10 bases identical to TRBD2. The CDR3 has 16 residues. The trim removed 0 bases at V and 9 bases at J, leaving 9 bases unmatched. Per germline, CDR1 SGDLS and CDR2 YYNGEE. CDR3 region: CASSVDLGTSVIEQFF. The CDR3 nucleotides read TGTGCCAGCAGCGTAGATCTAGGGACTAGCGTCATTGAGCAGTTCTTC.

CDR3 in DNA: TGTGCCAGTAGTTTCTCAGCGGGGGTCGTAGAGACCCAGTACTTC. It translates to CASSFSAGVVETQYF. The rearrangement joins TRBV19 to TRBJ2-5; 8 bases fit TRBD2. CDR1 and CDR2 (germline): LNHDA, SQIVND (reference sequence). V was pared by 5 bases and J by 4 bases, with 9 bases of the junction left unmatched. The CDR3 is 15 amino acids.

The J gene is TRBJ2-7, the V gene TRBV19; the match to TRBD1 covers 10 bases. This CDR3 has 15 residues. Germline V gives CDR1 LNHDA, CDR2 SQIVND (reference sequence). The trim removed 5 bases at V and 4 bases at J, leaving 8 bases unmatched. CDR3 in amino acids: CASSGPGTGDYEQYF. The DNA for the CDR3 is TGTGCCAGTAGTGGGCCCGGGACAGGGGATTACGAGCAGTACTTC.

V gene TRBV7-6 combines with J gene TRBJ2-2, with 7 bases identical to TRBD1. CDR3 length: 18 residues. Germline values: CDR1 SGHVS, CDR2 FNYEAQ. V gave up 4 bases and J gave up 2 bases; unmatched junction bases: 13. CDR3 sequence (DNA): TGTGCCAGCAGCTCCAGGGGGAGTAACCGATTTAACACCGGGGAGCTGTTTTTT. As protein: CASSSRGSNRFNTGELFF.

V and J are TRBV28 and TRBJ2-2; 10 positions agree with TRBD2. The CDR3 is 14 amino acids. The germline CDR1 and CDR2 sequences are MDHEN and SYDVKM. Trimming at V came to 8 bases and at J to 2 bases, leaving 2 bases not matched to a gene. The CDR3 loop is CASLLAGNTGELFF. For the CDR3, the DNA is TGTGCCAGCTTACTAGCGGGAAACACCGGGGAGCTGTTTTTT.

V and J are TRBV5-4 and TRBJ2-5; D call uncertain. V gave up 4 bases and J gave up 1 base, with 11 bases separating them. Germline lookup yields CDR1 SGHNT and CDR2 YYREEE (reference sequence). The CDR3 is made up of 14 amino acids. The DNA for the CDR3 is TGTGCCAGCAGCCCCTCCCCCGTCCAAGAGACCCAGTACTTC. It yields the protein CASSPSPVQETQYF.

The chain uses TRBV6-1 and TRBJ1-6, with a weak D call TRBD1 (6 bases). The CDR3 contains 16 residues. The ends were cut back, 2 bases at V and 5 bases at J, with 13 bases in the middle. The germline V gene has CDR1 MNHNS and CDR2 SASEGT. The CDR3 bases are TGTGCCAGCAGTGAACATTCAGGGGCGAATAATTCACCCCTCCACTTT. Its protein product is CASSEHSGANNSPLHF.

The chain employs TRBV5-4 and TRBJ2-7, with 8 nucleotides matching TRBD1. Germline CDR1 and CDR2: SGHNT and YYREEE (reference sequence). The CDR3 length is 14 residues. J gave up 5 bases and V 4 bases, and 8 bases lay outside the gene matches. The DNA of the CDR3 is TGTGCCAGCAGCACCGGACAGGGAGGCCACGAGCAGTACTTC. Translating gives CASSTGQGGHEQYF.

V usage is TRBV5-6 and J usage is TRBJ1-1; the D gene is possibly TRBD1 (6 bases). The germline V gene encodes CDR1 SGHDT and CDR2 YYEEEE. V was cut by 6 bases and J by 0 bases, with 15 bases left in between. The CDR3 loop spans 15 amino acids. Written as DNA, the CDR3 is TGTGCCAGCATTCGTCGGCAGGGGATGAACACTGAAGCTTTCTTT. It specifies CASIRRQGMNTEAFF.

The chain recombines TRBV30 with TRBJ1-5; D not resolved. Germline CDR1 and CDR2: GTSNPN and SVGIG (reference sequence). The V end was cut by 3 bases, the J end by 3 bases, with 12 bases between. This CDR3 comprises 14 residues. As DNA, the CDR3 is TGTGCCTGGAGCCTGGCGGCCGCCAATCAGCCCCAGCATTTT. Translated, it gives CAWSLAAANQPQHF. Full variable domain (outside the CDR3, taken from reference TRBV30 and TRBJ1-5): SQTIHQWPATLVQPVGSPLSLECTVEGTSNPNLYWYRQAAGRGLQLLFYSVGIGQISSEVPQNLSASRPQDRQFILSSKKLLLSDSGFYLCAWSLAAANQPQHFGDGTRLSIL.

The genes are TRBV27 and TRBJ1-1, with D perhaps TRBD1 (6 bases). CDR3 length: 14 residues. Trimming cost V 3 bases and J 1 base, with 9 bases left between them. Germline V CDR1 and CDR2: MNHEY, SMNVEV (reference sequence). This CDR3 is CASSLGARNTEAFF. The DNA for the CDR3 is TGTGCCAGCAGTTTGGGGGCTAGGAACACTGAAGCTTTCTTT.

The V gene is TRBV12-5, the J gene TRBJ1-2, with 9 bases fitting TRBD1. V trimming: 5 bases; J trimming: 6 bases; junction bases outside the gene matches: 4. This CDR3 has 13 residues. The germline V gene has CDR1 LGHNT and CDR2 FRNRAP. CDR3 residues: CASGEDRGNGYTF. CDR3 coding DNA: TGTGCTAGTGGTGAGGACAGGGGCAATGGCTACACCTTC.